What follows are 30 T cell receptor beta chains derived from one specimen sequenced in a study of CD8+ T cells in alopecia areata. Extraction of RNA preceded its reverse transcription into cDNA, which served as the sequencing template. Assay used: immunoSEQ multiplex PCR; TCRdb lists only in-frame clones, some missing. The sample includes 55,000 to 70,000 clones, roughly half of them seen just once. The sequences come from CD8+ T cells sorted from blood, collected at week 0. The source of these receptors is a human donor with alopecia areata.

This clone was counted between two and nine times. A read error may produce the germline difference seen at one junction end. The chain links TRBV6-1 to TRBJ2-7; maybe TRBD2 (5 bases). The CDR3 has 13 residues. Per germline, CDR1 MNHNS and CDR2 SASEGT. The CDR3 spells CAISEEETYEQYF. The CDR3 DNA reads TGTGCCATCAGTGAGGAGGAAACCTACGAGCAGTACTTC.

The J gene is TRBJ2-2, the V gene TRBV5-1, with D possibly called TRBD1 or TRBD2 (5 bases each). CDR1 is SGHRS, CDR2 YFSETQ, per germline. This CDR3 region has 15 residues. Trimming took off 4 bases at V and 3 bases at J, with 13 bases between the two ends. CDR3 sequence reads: CASSQGTGYTGELFF. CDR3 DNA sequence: TGCGCCAGCAGCCAAGGGACGGGATACACCGGGGAGCTGTTTTTT.

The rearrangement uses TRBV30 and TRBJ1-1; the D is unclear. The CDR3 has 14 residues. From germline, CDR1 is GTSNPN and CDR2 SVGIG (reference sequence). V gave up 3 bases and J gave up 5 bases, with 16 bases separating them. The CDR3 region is CAWSAQALWTEAFF. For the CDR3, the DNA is TGTGCCTGGAGCGCCCAGGCGCTATGGACTGAAGCTTTCTTT.

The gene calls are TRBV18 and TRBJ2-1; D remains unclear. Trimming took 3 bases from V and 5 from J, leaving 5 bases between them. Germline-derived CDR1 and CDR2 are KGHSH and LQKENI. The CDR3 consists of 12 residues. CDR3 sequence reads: CASSPRDNEQFF. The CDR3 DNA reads TGTGCCAGCTCACCCAGAGACAATGAGCAGTTCTTC. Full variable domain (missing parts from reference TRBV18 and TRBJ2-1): NAGVMQNPRHLVRRRGQEARLRCSPMKGHSHVYWYRQLPEEGLKFMVYLQKENIIDESGMPKERFSAEFPKEGPSILRIQQVVRGDSAAYFCASSPRDNEQFFGPGTRLTVL.

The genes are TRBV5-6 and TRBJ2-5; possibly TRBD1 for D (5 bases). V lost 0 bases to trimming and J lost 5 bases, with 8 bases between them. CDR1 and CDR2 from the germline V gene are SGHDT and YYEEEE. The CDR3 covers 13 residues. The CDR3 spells CASSLEGPETQYF. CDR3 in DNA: TGTGCCAGCAGCTTGGAGGGGCCGGAGACCCAGTACTTC.

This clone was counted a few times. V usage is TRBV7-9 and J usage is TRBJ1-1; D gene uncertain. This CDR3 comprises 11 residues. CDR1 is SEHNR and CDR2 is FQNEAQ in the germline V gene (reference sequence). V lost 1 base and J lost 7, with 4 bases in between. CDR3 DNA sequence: TGTGCCAGCAGCTTAGGGGTTGAAGCTTTCTTT. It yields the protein CASSLGVEAFF.

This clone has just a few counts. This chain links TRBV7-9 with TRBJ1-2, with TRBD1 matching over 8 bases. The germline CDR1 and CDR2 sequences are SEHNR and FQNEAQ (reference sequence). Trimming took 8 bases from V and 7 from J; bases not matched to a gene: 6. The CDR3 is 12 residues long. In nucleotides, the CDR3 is TGTGCCAGCGCGACAGGGGCTTCTGGCTACACCTTC. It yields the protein CASATGASGYTF.

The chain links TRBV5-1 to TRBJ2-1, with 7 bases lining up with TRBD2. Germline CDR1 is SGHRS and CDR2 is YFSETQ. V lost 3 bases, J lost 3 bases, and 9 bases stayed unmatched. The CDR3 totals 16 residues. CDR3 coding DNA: TGCGCCAGCAGCTCGGCCAGGGAGGGTGTCTACAATGAGCAGTTCTTC. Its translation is CASSSAREGVYNEQFF.

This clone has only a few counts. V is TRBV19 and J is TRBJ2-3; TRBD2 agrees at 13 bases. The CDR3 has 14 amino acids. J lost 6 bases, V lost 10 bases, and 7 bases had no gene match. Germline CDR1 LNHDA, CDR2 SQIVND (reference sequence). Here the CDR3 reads CATRLAGGYDTQYF. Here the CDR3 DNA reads TGTGCCACCAGACTAGCGGGAGGATACGATACGCAGTATTTT.

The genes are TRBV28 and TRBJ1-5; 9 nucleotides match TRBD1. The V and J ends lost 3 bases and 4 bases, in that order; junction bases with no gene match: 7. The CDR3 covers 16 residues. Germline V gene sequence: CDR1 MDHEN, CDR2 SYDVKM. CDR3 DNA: TGTGCCAGCAGTTTCCCCGGGACAGGGAGGAATCAGCCCCAGCATTTT. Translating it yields CASSFPGTGRNQPQHF.

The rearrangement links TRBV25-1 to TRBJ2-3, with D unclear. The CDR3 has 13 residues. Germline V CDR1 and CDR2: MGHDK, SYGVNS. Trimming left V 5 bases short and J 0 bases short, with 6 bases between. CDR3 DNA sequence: TGTGCCAGCAGTAGGACCAGCACAGATACGCAGTATTTT. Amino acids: CASSRTSTDTQYF. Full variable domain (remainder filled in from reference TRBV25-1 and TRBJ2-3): EADIYQTPRYLVIGTGKKITLECSQTMGHDKMYWYQQDPGMELHLIHYSYGVNSTEKGDLSSESTVSRIRTEHFPLTLESARPSHTSQYLCASSRTSTDTQYFGPGTRLTVL.

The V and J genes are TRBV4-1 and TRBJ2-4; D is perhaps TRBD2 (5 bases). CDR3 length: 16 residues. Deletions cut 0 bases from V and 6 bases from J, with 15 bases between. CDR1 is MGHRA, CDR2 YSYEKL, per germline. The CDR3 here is CASSQDSASGGNIQYF. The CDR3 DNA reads TGCGCCAGCAGCCAAGATTCGGCTAGTGGAGGAAACATTCAGTACTTC.

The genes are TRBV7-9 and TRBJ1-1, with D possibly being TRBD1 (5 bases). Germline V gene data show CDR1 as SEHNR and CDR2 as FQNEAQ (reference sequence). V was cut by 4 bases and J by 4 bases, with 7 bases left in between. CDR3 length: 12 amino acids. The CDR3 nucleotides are TGTGCCAGCAGCTGGGGGGGCACTGAAGCTTTCTTT. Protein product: CASSWGGTEAFF.

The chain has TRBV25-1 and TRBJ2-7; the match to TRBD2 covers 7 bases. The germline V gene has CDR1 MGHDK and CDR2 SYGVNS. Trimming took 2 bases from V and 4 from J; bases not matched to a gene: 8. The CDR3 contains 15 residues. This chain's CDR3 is CASSELGGSMYEQYF. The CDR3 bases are TGTGCCAGCAGTGAACTTGGCGGGAGTATGTACGAGCAGTACTTC.

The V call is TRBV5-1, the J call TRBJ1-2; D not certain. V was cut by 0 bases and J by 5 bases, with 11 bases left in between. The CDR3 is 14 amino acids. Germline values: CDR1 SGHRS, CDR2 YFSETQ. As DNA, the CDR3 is TGCGCCAGCAGCTTGGGGAGACGCGGTTATGGCTACACCTTC. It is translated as CASSLGRRGYGYTF.

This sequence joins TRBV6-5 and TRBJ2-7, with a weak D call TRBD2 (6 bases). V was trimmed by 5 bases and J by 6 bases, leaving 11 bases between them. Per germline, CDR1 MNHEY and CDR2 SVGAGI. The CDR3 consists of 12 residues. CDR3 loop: CASSPAGSEQYF. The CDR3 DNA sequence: TGTGCCAGCAGTCCCGCCGGGAGCGAGCAGTACTTC.

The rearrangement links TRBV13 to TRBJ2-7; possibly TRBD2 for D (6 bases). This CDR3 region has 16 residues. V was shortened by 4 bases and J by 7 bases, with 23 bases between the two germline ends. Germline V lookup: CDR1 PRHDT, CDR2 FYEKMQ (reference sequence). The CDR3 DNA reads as TGTGCCAGCAGCTGGAAAGGCTCGCGGGATAGGTGGGAGCAGTACTTC. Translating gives CASSWKGSRDRWEQYF.

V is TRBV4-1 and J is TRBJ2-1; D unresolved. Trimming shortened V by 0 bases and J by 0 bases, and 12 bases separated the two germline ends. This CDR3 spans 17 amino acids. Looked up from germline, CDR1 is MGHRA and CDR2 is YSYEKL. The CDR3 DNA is TGCGCCAGCAGCCAAGATCTAGAACAGAGCTCCTACAATGAGCAGTTCTTC. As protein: CASSQDLEQSSYNEQFF.

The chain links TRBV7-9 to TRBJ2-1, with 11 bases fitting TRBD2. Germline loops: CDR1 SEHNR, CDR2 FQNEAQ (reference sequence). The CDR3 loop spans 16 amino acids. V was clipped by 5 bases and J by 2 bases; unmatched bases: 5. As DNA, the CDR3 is TGTGCCAGCAGCCTAAGACTAGCGGGGCCCTACAATGAGCAGTTCTTC. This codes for CASSLRLAGPYNEQFF. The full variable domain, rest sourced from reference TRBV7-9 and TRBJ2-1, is DTGVSQNPRHKITKRGQNVTFRCDPISEHNRLYWYRQTLGQGPEFLTYFQNEAQLEKSRLLSDRFSAERPKGSFSTLEIQRTEQGDSAMYLCASSLRLAGPYNEQFFGPGTRLTVL.

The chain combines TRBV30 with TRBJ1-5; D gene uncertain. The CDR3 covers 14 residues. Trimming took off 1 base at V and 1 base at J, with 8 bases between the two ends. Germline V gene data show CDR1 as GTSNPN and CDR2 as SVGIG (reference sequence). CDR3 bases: TGTGCCTGGAGTGGGGTTAACAGCAATCAGCCCCAGCATTTT. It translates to CAWSGVNSNQPQHF.

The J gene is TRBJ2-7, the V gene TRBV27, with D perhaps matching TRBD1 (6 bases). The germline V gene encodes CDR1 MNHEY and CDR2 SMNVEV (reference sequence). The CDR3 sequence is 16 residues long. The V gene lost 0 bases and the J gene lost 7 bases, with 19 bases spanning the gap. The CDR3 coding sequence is TGTGCCAGCAGTTTATCCTGGGACACTAATCTTGGGGAGCAGTACTTC. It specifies CASSLSWDTNLGEQYF.

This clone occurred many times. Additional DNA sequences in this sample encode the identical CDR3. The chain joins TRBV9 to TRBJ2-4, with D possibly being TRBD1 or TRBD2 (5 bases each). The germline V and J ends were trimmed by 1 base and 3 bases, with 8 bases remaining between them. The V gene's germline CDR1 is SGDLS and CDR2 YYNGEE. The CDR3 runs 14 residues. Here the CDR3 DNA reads TGTGCCAGCAGCGTAACAGGAGGCAAAAACATTCAGTACTTC. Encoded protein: CASSVTGGKNIQYF.

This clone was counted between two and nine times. The CDR3 is CASSPSGHQPQHF. As DNA, the CDR3 is TGCGCCAGCAGCCCGTCGGGGCATCAGCCCCAGCATTTT. The rearrangement links TRBV5-1 to TRBJ1-5, with a possible D match to TRBD1 (5 bases). CDR1 SGHRS and CDR2 YFSETQ come from the germline V gene. The CDR3 runs 13 residues. Between the trimmed V and J ends, which lost 4 bases and 5 bases, there was a span of 10 bases.

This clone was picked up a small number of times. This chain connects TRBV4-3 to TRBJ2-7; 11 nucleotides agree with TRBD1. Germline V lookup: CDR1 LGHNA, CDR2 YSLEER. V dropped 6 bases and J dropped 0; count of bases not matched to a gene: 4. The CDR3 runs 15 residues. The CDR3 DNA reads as TGCGCCAGCAGTCTGGACAGGGGGCTCTCCTACGAGCAGTACTTC. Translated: CASSLDRGLSYEQYF.

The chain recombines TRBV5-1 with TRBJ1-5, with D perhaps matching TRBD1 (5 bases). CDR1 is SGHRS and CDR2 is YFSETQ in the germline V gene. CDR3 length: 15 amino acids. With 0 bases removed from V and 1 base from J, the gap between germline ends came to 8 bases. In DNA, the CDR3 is TGCGCCAGCAGCTTGGACCAGGGCAGCAATCAGCCCCAGCATTTT. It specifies CASSLDQGSNQPQHF.

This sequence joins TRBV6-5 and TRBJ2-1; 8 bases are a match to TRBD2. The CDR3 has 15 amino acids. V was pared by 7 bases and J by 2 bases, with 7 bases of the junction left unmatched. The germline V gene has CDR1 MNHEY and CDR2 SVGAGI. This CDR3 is CASNKRGGTYNEQFF. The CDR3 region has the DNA TGTGCCAGCAACAAACGGGGGGGAACCTACAATGAGCAGTTCTTC.

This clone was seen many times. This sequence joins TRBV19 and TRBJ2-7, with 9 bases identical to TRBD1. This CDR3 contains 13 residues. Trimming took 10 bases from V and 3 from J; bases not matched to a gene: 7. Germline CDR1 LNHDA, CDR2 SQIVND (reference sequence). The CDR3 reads CATAPGQGYEQYF. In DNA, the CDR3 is TGTGCCACTGCCCCGGGACAGGGCTACGAGCAGTACTTC.

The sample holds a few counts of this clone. The DNA for the CDR3 is TGCGCCAGCAGCCAAGATCCGGATTCAACAGCCTATGGCTACACCTTC. Amino acids: CASSQDPDSTAYGYTF. The chain joins TRBV4-3 to TRBJ1-2, with no clear D. CDR3 size: 16 residues. Germline CDR1 LGHNA, CDR2 YSLEER. V was cut by 0 bases and J by 4 bases, with 15 bases left in between.

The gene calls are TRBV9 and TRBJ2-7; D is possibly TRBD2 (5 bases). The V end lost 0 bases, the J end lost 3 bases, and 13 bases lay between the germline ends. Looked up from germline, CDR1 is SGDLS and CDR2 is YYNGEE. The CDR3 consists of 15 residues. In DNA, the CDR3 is TGTGCCAGCAGCGTAGGGGTAGGAGGCAGCTACGAGCAGTACTTC. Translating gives CASSVGVGGSYEQYF. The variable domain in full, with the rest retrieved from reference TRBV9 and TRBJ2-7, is DSGVTQTPKHLITATGQRVTLRCSPRSGDLSVYWYQQSLDQGLQFLIQYYNGEERAKGNILERFSAQQFPDLHSELNLSSLELGDSALYFCASSVGVGGSYEQYFGPGTRLTVT.

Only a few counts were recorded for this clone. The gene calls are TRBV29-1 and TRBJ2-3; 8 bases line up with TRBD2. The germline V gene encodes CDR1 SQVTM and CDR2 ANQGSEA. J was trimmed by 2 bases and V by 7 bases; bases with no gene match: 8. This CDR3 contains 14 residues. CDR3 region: CSGPGGGYTDTQYF. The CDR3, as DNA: TGCAGCGGGCCGGGGGGGGGCTACACAGATACGCAGTATTTT.